A selection of T cell receptor beta chains follows, all from one sample in a study of CD4 T cells in relation to SARS-CoV-2 and coronaviruses. Profiling relied on immunoSEQ multiplex PCR, and the TCRdb table lists in-frame clones only, not all of them. The data contain approximately 27,000 clones, 75% of them seen just once; the ten biggest clones take up 13%. These receptors' targets are unknown. Sequencing used CD4+ T cells from PBMCs, cultured in vitro. Receptors originate from a human donor in good health. CDR3s include the opening cysteine and the closing phenylalanine or tryptophan. D genes are given only for firm matches. Some rows mark clone size as missing; the rest say once, few, many or name a class of expanded clone.

clone_size: -; d_call: TRBD1; v_call: TRBV2; j_call: TRBJ1-4; cdr3_nt: TGTGCCAGCAGGCCGGGACAGCCGATTGAAAAACTGTTTTTT; cdr3_aa: CASRPGQPIEKLFF
clone_size: -; d_call: TRBD1; v_call: TRBV7-9; j_call: TRBJ2-7; cdr3_nt: TGTGCCAGCAGCTTAGTCCTGACAGGGGGCACCTACGAGCAGTACTTC; cdr3_aa: CASSLVLTGGTYEQYF
clone_size: -; d_call: TRBD1; v_call: TRBV2; j_call: TRBJ2-2; cdr3_nt: TGTGCCAGCAAGTCGGACAGGGGGAATACCGGGGAGCTGTTTTTT; cdr3_aa: CASKSDRGNTGELFF
clone_size: -; d_call: -; v_call: TRBV6-5; j_call: TRBJ1-2; cdr3_nt: TGTGCCAGCAGTTACTCGATTCTAGGGGGTAACTATGGCTACACCTTC; cdr3_aa: CASSYSILGGNYGYTF
clone_size: -; d_call: -; v_call: TRBV2; j_call: TRBJ1-2; cdr3_nt: TGTGCCAGCAGTGACGTCGAGGGGGTCTCTGGAGGCTACACCTTC; cdr3_aa: CASSDVEGVSGGYTF
clone_size: once; d_call: -; v_call: TRBV12-3/TRBV12-4; j_call: TRBJ2-3; cdr3_nt: TGTGCCAGCACCTCGGACCGGCGGGATACGCAGTATTTT; cdr3_aa: CASTSDRRDTQYF
clone_size: -; d_call: -; v_call: TRBV19; j_call: TRBJ1-6; cdr3_nt: TGTGCCAGTAGTGTTCGGAATTCACCCCTCCACTTT; cdr3_aa: CASSVRNSPLHF
clone_size: -; d_call: -; v_call: TRBV5-1; j_call: TRBJ2-5; cdr3_nt: TGCGCCAGCAGCTTGGCCGGGGAGACCCAGTACTTC; cdr3_aa: CASSLAGETQYF
clone_size: -; d_call: -; v_call: TRBV27; j_call: TRBJ2-3; cdr3_nt: TGTGCCAGCAGTTTCCGTGGGGGCCAAGATACGCAGTATTTT; cdr3_aa: CASSFRGGQDTQYF
clone_size: -; d_call: -; v_call: TRBV10-3; j_call: TRBJ2-1; cdr3_nt: TGTGCCATCAGTGTAGTAACAGGGACCAATGAGCAGTTCTTC; cdr3_aa: CAISVVTGTNEQFF
clone_size: few; d_call: TRBD2; v_call: TRBV27; j_call: TRBJ2-3; cdr3_nt: TGTGCCAGCAGTTTGTCCCGCGGCGGGGGGACAGATACGCAGTATTTT; cdr3_aa: CASSLSRGGGTDTQYF
clone_size: -; d_call: -; v_call: TRBV5-1; j_call: TRBJ1-1; cdr3_nt: TGCGCCAGCAGCCCACCGACAGCGAACACTGAAGCTTTCTTT; cdr3_aa: CASSPPTANTEAFF
clone_size: -; d_call: -; v_call: TRBV11-2; j_call: TRBJ2-2; cdr3_nt: TGTGCCAGCAGCTTAGAGCGGTCCGGGGAGCTGTTTTTT; cdr3_aa: CASSLERSGELFF
clone_size: -; d_call: -; v_call: TRBV5-5; j_call: TRBJ1-2; cdr3_nt: TGTGCCAGCAGTCAGGCCCTTGGATCTGGCTACACCTTC; cdr3_aa: CASSQALGSGYTF
clone_size: -; d_call: -; v_call: TRBV25-1; j_call: TRBJ2-1; cdr3_nt: TGTGCCAGCAGCTCCGACATAAAGCAGTTCTTC; cdr3_aa: CASSSDIKQFF
clone_size: -; d_call: TRBD1; v_call: TRBV9; j_call: TRBJ1-1; cdr3_nt: TGTGCCAGCAGCCGGGCAGGGGGTTTGAACACTGAAGCTTTCTTT; cdr3_aa: CASSRAGGLNTEAFF
clone_size: few; d_call: -; v_call: TRBV7-2; j_call: TRBJ2-7; cdr3_nt: TGTGCCAGTACCAGGGCGCGGGAGCAGTACTTC; cdr3_aa: CASTRAREQYF
clone_size: few; d_call: -; v_call: TRBV6-2/TRBV6-3; j_call: TRBJ1-2; cdr3_nt: TGTGCCAGCAGCCAATTTACGTCGGGGGGCTACAACTATGGCTACACCTTC; cdr3_aa: CASSQFTSGGYNYGYTF
clone_size: -; d_call: -; v_call: TRBV5-6; j_call: TRBJ1-2; cdr3_nt: TGTGCCAGCAATACGGGGACTGGGTACGGCTACACCTTC; cdr3_aa: CASNTGTGYGYTF
clone_size: -; d_call: -; v_call: TRBV5-1; j_call: TRBJ1-1; cdr3_nt: TGCGCCAGCAGCTTGGCCGTTTCCCGGGACACTTGGAACACTGAAGCTTTCTTT; cdr3_aa: CASSLAVSRDTWNTEAFF
clone_size: few; d_call: TRBD1; v_call: TRBV25-1; j_call: TRBJ1-3; cdr3_nt: TGTGCCAGCACCCAGACAGGGTCGGGTGGAAACACCATATATTTT; cdr3_aa: CASTQTGSGGNTIYF
clone_size: once; d_call: -; v_call: TRBV29-1; j_call: TRBJ2-3; cdr3_nt: TGCAGCGCAGCGCCGGGAGGCACAGATACGCAGTATTTT; cdr3_aa: CSAAPGGTDTQYF
clone_size: -; d_call: -; v_call: TRBV6-5; j_call: TRBJ1-5; cdr3_nt: TGTGCCAGCAGTTACTCGAGATGGCAGCCCCAGCATTTT; cdr3_aa: CASSYSRWQPQHF
clone_size: -; d_call: TRBD1; v_call: TRBV4-2; j_call: TRBJ1-1; cdr3_nt: TGTGCCAGCAGCCAAGGCGGCGGGACAGGGAACACTGAAGCTTTCTTT; cdr3_aa: CASSQGGGTGNTEAFF
clone_size: -; d_call: -; v_call: TRBV21-1; j_call: TRBJ2-7; cdr3_nt: TGTGCCAGCAGCGCCCGGGACGGGAGCTCCTACGAGCAGTACTTC; cdr3_aa: CASSARDGSSYEQYF
clone_size: once; d_call: TRBD1; v_call: TRBV10-3; j_call: TRBJ1-2; cdr3_nt: TGTGCCATCAGGGGGAGTGGGACAGAAAACTATGGCTACACCTTC; cdr3_aa: CAIRGSGTENYGYTF
clone_size: -; d_call: -; v_call: TRBV6-2/TRBV6-3; j_call: TRBJ1-5; cdr3_nt: TGTGCCAGCAGTGATCAGGGAAATCAGCCCCAGCATTTT; cdr3_aa: CASSDQGNQPQHF
clone_size: -; d_call: -; v_call: TRBV6-1; j_call: TRBJ2-5; cdr3_nt: TGTGCCAGCAGTGAAGACCCTCGGGGGACCCAGTACTTC; cdr3_aa: CASSEDPRGTQYF
clone_size: -; d_call: TRBD1; v_call: TRBV3-1/TRBV3-2; j_call: TRBJ2-2; cdr3_nt: TGTGCCAGCAGCCAAGGGGGCAGGGGGTCTAACACCGGGGAGCTGTTTTTT; cdr3_aa: CASSQGGRGSNTGELFF
clone_size: -; d_call: -; v_call: TRBV18; j_call: TRBJ1-3; cdr3_nt: TGTGCCAGCTCACCAAGGCAGCAGGGCTCTGGAAACACCATATATTTT; cdr3_aa: CASSPRQQGSGNTIYF
clone_size: -; d_call: -; v_call: TRBV19; j_call: TRBJ1-6; cdr3_nt: TGTGCCAGTAGACGGGTCGATAATTCACCCCTCCACTTT; cdr3_aa: CASRRVDNSPLHF
clone_size: -; d_call: -; v_call: TRBV19; j_call: TRBJ2-3; cdr3_nt: TGTGCCAGTAGTATAATGGACAGCACAGATACGCAGTATTTT; cdr3_aa: CASSIMDSTDTQYF
clone_size: -; d_call: -; v_call: TRBV4-3; j_call: TRBJ2-3; cdr3_nt: TGCGCCAGCAGCCAAGAGGCCAGGGAGACAGATACGCAGTATTTT; cdr3_aa: CASSQEARETDTQYF
clone_size: -; d_call: -; v_call: TRBV3-1/TRBV3-2; j_call: TRBJ2-2; cdr3_nt: TGTGCCAGCAGCCAACGAGGGCCCGGGGAGCTGTTTTTT; cdr3_aa: CASSQRGPGELFF
clone_size: -; d_call: -; v_call: TRBV4-1; j_call: TRBJ2-3; cdr3_nt: TGCGCCAGCAGCCAAGATCGGGGGGCAAAGACAGATACGCAGTATTTT; cdr3_aa: CASSQDRGAKTDTQYF
clone_size: -; d_call: -; v_call: TRBV6-4; j_call: TRBJ1-2; cdr3_nt: TGTGCCAGCAGTGACGGCTCATCGGCACGTGGCTACACCTTC; cdr3_aa: CASSDGSSARGYTF
clone_size: -; d_call: TRBD1; v_call: TRBV7-9; j_call: TRBJ2-3; cdr3_nt: TGTGCCAGCAGCTACGGACAGGGAGATACGCAGTATTTT; cdr3_aa: CASSYGQGDTQYF
clone_size: -; d_call: -; v_call: TRBV4-1; j_call: TRBJ1-1; cdr3_nt: TGCGCCAGCAGCCAAGAAGGCAGGAGTGAACGGGGCGCTTTCTTT; cdr3_aa: CASSQEGRSERGAFF
clone_size: -; d_call: TRBD2; v_call: TRBV13; j_call: TRBJ2-7; cdr3_nt: TGTGCCAGCAGCGCCCGACTAGCGGGGGTCTCCTACGAGCAGTACTTC; cdr3_aa: CASSARLAGVSYEQYF
clone_size: -; d_call: -; v_call: TRBV3-1/TRBV3-2; j_call: TRBJ1-3; cdr3_nt: TGTGCCAGCCTCGGGCAGGGAAACACCATATATTTT; cdr3_aa: CASLGQGNTIYF
clone_size: -; d_call: -; v_call: TRBV18; j_call: TRBJ2-2; cdr3_nt: TGTGCCAGCTCACCACTTTCTACCGGGGAGCTGTTTTTT; cdr3_aa: CASSPLSTGELFF
clone_size: -; d_call: TRBD2; v_call: TRBV4-3; j_call: TRBJ2-3; cdr3_nt: TGCGCCAGCAGCCAAGGGTTTTCTAGCGGGAGGCTTAATACAGATACGCAGTATTTT; cdr3_aa: CASSQGFSSGRLNTDTQYF
clone_size: -; d_call: -; v_call: TRBV6-2/TRBV6-3; j_call: TRBJ2-3; cdr3_nt: TGTGCCAGCAGTTACGGAGATACGCAGTATTTT; cdr3_aa: CASSYGDTQYF
clone_size: -; d_call: -; v_call: TRBV11-3; j_call: TRBJ2-7; cdr3_nt: TGTGCCAGCAGCTATACTAGCAGCCACGAGCAGTACTTC; cdr3_aa: CASSYTSSHEQYF
clone_size: -; d_call: TRBD1; v_call: TRBV7-6; j_call: TRBJ2-6; cdr3_nt: TGTGCCAGCAGCTCCTGGGACAGTGGGGCCAACGTCCTGACTTTC; cdr3_aa: CASSSWDSGANVLTF
clone_size: -; d_call: -; v_call: TRBV6-1; j_call: TRBJ2-3; cdr3_nt: TGTGCCAGCAGTGAAGCTGGGGCCCGCACAGATACGCAGTATTTT; cdr3_aa: CASSEAGARTDTQYF
clone_size: -; d_call: -; v_call: TRBV19; j_call: TRBJ1-1; cdr3_nt: TGTGCCAGTTCGAGATCTATGAACACTGAAGCTTTCTTT; cdr3_aa: CASSRSMNTEAFF
clone_size: -; d_call: -; v_call: TRBV5-1; j_call: TRBJ2-5; cdr3_nt: TGCGCCAGCAGCGCTGGGGGCCCAGGAGGTGAGACCCAGTACTTC; cdr3_aa: CASSAGGPGGETQYF
clone_size: -; d_call: TRBD1; v_call: TRBV7-9; j_call: TRBJ2-7; cdr3_nt: TGTGCCAGCAGCTTGACAGGGAGCTCCTACGAGCAGTACTTC; cdr3_aa: CASSLTGSSYEQYF
clone_size: -; d_call: -; v_call: TRBV12-5; j_call: TRBJ1-2; cdr3_nt: TGTGCTAGTTCGTTTGGCAGAAACTATGGCTACACCTTC; cdr3_aa: CASSFGRNYGYTF